These T cell receptor beta chains were read from a single sample in a study of cytomegalovirus exposure and HLA in healthy donors. Using immunoSEQ multiplex PCR, the repertoire was profiled, and TCRdb retains in-frame clones only, with some absent. The top ten hold roughly 7.2% of the sample, which has 100,000 to 150,000 clones, approximately 74% seen once. Sequences were obtained from PBMCs. The receptor set was obtained from a male donor in good health and CMV-seronegative. Each CDR3 is given with its conserved first and last residue. D genes are given only for firm matches. A clone size is listed for some rows: how often the clone was seen (once, few, many), or a class if it is expanded.

D gene	V gene	clone size	J gene	CDR3 protein	CDR3 DNA
TRBD1	TRBV27	-	TRBJ1-5	CASGYRGRLDQPQHF	TGTGCCAGCGGCTACAGGGGGAGATTGGATCAGCCCCAGCATTTT
-	TRBV21-1	-	TRBJ1-1	CASVRRDRTLNTEAFF	TGTGCCAGCGTCCGTCGGGACAGAACTCTGAACACTGAAGCTTTCTTT
TRBD2	TRBV30	-	TRBJ2-5	CACGLAGVGETQYF	TGTGCGTGCGGGCTAGCGGGAGTCGGAGAGACCCAGTACTTC
-	TRBV21-1	-	TRBJ1-1	CASSKGKGAEAFF	TGTGCCAGCAGCAAAGGGAAGGGGGCTGAAGCTTTCTTT
TRBD1	TRBV5-5	few	TRBJ1-6	CASGGTGSSPLHF	TGTGCCAGCGGTGGGACAGGGAGTTCACCCCTCCACTTT
-	TRBV30	few	TRBJ2-7	CAWRTQLVYEQYF	TGTGCCTGGAGAACACAACTAGTTTACGAGCAGTACTTC
TRBD1	TRBV30	few	TRBJ1-6	CAFQTGGYDSPLHF	TGTGCCTTTCAAACAGGGGGATATGATTCACCCCTCCACTTT
TRBD1	TRBV6-6	-	TRBJ2-6	CASSQDRAGANVLTF	TGTGCCAGCAGCCAAGACAGGGCTGGGGCCAACGTCCTGACTTTC
-	TRBV5-1	-	TRBJ1-3	CASSLAVTSSGNTIYF	TGCGCCAGCAGCTTGGCCGTCACTAGCTCTGGAAACACCATATATTTT
TRBD2	TRBV9	-	TRBJ2-3	CASSVGTSGPDTQYF	TGTGCCAGCAGCGTAGGGACTAGCGGGCCAGATACGCAGTATTTT
-	TRBV5-5	once	TRBJ2-7	CASSFPAETESYEQYF	TGTGCCAGCAGCTTTCCCGCGGAGACAGAATCCTACGAGCAGTACTTC
-	TRBV28	-	TRBJ1-5	CASSLGGGYQPQHF	TGTGCCAGCAGTTTGGGGGGGGGCTATCAGCCCCAGCATTTT
-	TRBV14	-	TRBJ2-3	CASSHRTGIGTDTQYF	TGTGCCAGCAGCCATCGGACTGGGATTGGCACAGATACGCAGTATTTT
TRBD1	TRBV4-3	-	TRBJ2-6	CASSQRGGGGANVLTF	TGCGCCAGCAGCCAAAGAGGGGGCGGTGGGGCCAACGTCCTGACTTTC
-	TRBV2	few	TRBJ1-1	CASSFDTSNTEAFF	TGTGCCAGCAGTTTCGACACGTCGAACACTGAAGCTTTCTTT
-	TRBV13	once	TRBJ1-1	CASSITGSSTEAFF	TGTGCCAGCAGCATTACGGGGAGTAGCACTGAAGCTTTCTTT
TRBD1	TRBV6-4	-	TRBJ2-7	CASTPGQRSYEQYF	TGTGCCAGCACGCCGGGACAGCGCTCCTACGAGCAGTACTTC
-	TRBV6-5	-	TRBJ2-1	CASSYSKPKPNEQFF	TGTGCCAGCAGTTACTCGAAGCCTAAGCCCAATGAGCAGTTCTTC
TRBD2	TRBV7-9	-	TRBJ2-2	CATAGAGATGELFF	TGTGCAACCGCGGGAGCGGGGGCAACCGGGGAGCTGTTTTTT
TRBD2	TRBV11-3	few	TRBJ2-1	CASSRSSGVGNEQFF	TGTGCCAGCAGCCGCTCTAGCGGGGTGGGCAATGAGCAGTTCTTC
TRBD2	TRBV30	once	TRBJ2-5	CAWSVRRRELETQYF	TGTGCCTGGAGTGTACGGAGGCGGGAGCTTGAGACCCAGTACTTC
-	TRBV18	once	TRBJ1-5	CASSPSARVGNQPQHF	TGTGCCAGCTCACCATCCGCCAGGGTCGGCAATCAGCCCCAGCATTTT
TRBD1	TRBV9	once	TRBJ1-4	CASSVEGAGTGDEKLFF	TGTGCCAGCAGCGTAGAGGGTGCGGGGACAGGTGATGAAAAACTGTTTTTT
TRBD2	TRBV28	few	TRBJ2-2	CASSFLAGIANTGELFF	TGTGCCAGCAGTTTTTTAGCGGGAATTGCGAACACCGGGGAGCTGTTTTTT
TRBD1	TRBV19	-	TRBJ2-1	CASSPLQGALYNEQFF	TGTGCCAGTAGTCCCCTACAGGGGGCCCTCTACAATGAGCAGTTCTTC
-	TRBV7-6	few	TRBJ2-1	CASSDFGGELTYNEQFF	TGTGCCAGCAGCGATTTCGGGGGAGAGCTAACATACAATGAGCAGTTCTTC
TRBD2	TRBV5-1	few	TRBJ2-2	CASSPSLRGAVGELFF	TGCGCCAGCAGCCCCTCATTGCGGGGGGCAGTCGGGGAGCTGTTTTTT
-	TRBV19	-	TRBJ1-3	CASSIHGLSSGNTIYF	TGTGCCAGTAGTATCCACGGACTGAGCTCTGGAAACACCATATATTTT
-	TRBV30	-	TRBJ2-7	CAWTEGPSSYEQYF	TGTGCCTGGACGGAGGGCCCAAGCTCCTACGAGCAGTACTTC
-	TRBV9	few	TRBJ1-1	CASSVGQAATEAFF	TGTGCCAGCAGCGTAGGCCAGGCCGCCACTGAAGCTTTCTTT
-	TRBV28	-	TRBJ1-2	CASSFVAAALYGYTF	TGTGCCAGCAGTTTTGTGGCGGCTGCTCTCTATGGCTACACCTTC
-	TRBV7-2	-	TRBJ1-1	CASSFGQINTEAFF	TGTGCCAGCAGCTTTGGACAGATAAACACTGAAGCTTTCTTT
TRBD2	TRBV4-2	-	TRBJ2-3	CASSHFGGGTSGSGSTDTQYF	TGTGCCAGCAGCCATTTTGGAGGAGGGACTAGCGGGAGTGGGAGCACAGATACGCAGTATTTT
-	TRBV6-4	once	TRBJ1-6	CASLSSPARGSYNSPLHF	TGTGCCAGCTTGTCCTCCCCTGCCAGGGGCTCCTATAATTCACCCCTCCACTTT
TRBD2	TRBV5-8	-	TRBJ2-1	CASRGSGRAYNEQFF	TGTGCCAGCAGGGGTAGCGGGAGGGCCTACAATGAGCAGTTCTTC
-	TRBV7-9	-	TRBJ2-7	CASSGRTGEQYF	TGTGCCAGCAGCGGACGGACGGGGGAGCAGTACTTC
TRBD2	TRBV9	-	TRBJ2-3	CASSVRSGSPQDTQYF	TGTGCCAGCAGCGTAAGAAGCGGGAGCCCCCAGGATACGCAGTATTTT
-	TRBV5-5	-	TRBJ1-4	CASSLHGRDEKLFF	TGTGCCAGCAGCTTGCATGGGAGGGACGAAAAACTGTTTTTT
TRBD2	TRBV7-9	-	TRBJ2-1	CASSLVSGSSHEQFF	TGTGCCAGCAGCTTAGTGAGCGGGAGTAGCCATGAGCAGTTCTTC
-	TRBV4-3	-	TRBJ2-5	CASSLRLRNGETQYF	TGCGCCAGCAGCCTTAGACTACGAAATGGGGAGACCCAGTACTTC
-	TRBV6-1	-	TRBJ1-2	CACRATAENYGYTF	TGTGCTTGCAGAGCCACAGCGGAAAACTATGGCTACACCTTC
TRBD2	TRBV5-4	-	TRBJ2-3	CASSLELAGALTDTQYF	TGTGCCAGCAGCTTGGAGCTAGCGGGGGCCCTCACAGATACGCAGTATTTT
-	TRBV7-9	few	TRBJ1-4	CAQGEATNEKLFF	TGTGCCCAAGGAGAGGCAACTAATGAAAAACTGTTTTTT
-	TRBV28	once	TRBJ1-3	CASSLPGGNTIYF	TGTGCCAGCAGTTTACCGGGAGGAAACACCATATATTTT
TRBD1	TRBV5-4	-	TRBJ2-7	CASSTGGKSYEQYF	TGTGCCAGCAGTACAGGGGGCAAGTCCTACGAGCAGTACTTC